The rows below give T cell receptor beta chains drawn from one sample of a study of CD8+ T cells in alopecia areata. Data came from immunoSEQ multiplex PCR; TCRdb stores just in-frame clones and leaves some out. Altogether 120,000 to 150,000 clones are present, approximately 80% being singletons, with the ten largest covering roughly 25%. The sample was CD8+ T cells sorted from blood, taken at week 4, from a patient treated with tofacitinib. The receptor set was obtained from a human donor with alopecia areata. Both conserved end residues are part of each CDR3. Each record gives: V gene, J gene, D gene, clone size, CDR3 length, CDR3 protein, CDR3 DNA. A D gene is named only where the DNA matches it firmly. A clone size is listed for some rows: how often the clone was seen (once, few, many), or a class if it is expanded.

V gene: TRBV27; J gene: TRBJ1-1; D gene: NA; clone size: NA; CDR3 length: 14; CDR3 protein: CASSLSDAGTEAFF; CDR3 DNA: TGTGCCAGCAGTTTGTCGGACGCTGGAACTGAAGCTTTCTTT
V gene: TRBV19; J gene: TRBJ2-1; D gene: TRBD2; clone size: NA; CDR3 length: 13; CDR3 protein: CASSPGEGDEQFF; CDR3 DNA: TGTGCCAGTAGCCCGGGGGAGGGCGATGAGCAGTTCTTC
V gene: TRBV29-1; J gene: TRBJ2-1; D gene: NA; clone size: NA; CDR3 length: 12; CDR3 protein: CSVETGLPEQFF; CDR3 DNA: TGCAGCGTTGAAACGGGGTTGCCTGAGCAGTTCTTC
V gene: TRBV6-5; J gene: TRBJ2-2; D gene: NA; clone size: NA; CDR3 length: 13; CDR3 protein: CASSYSATGELFF; CDR3 DNA: TGTGCCAGCAGTTACTCGGCCACCGGGGAGCTGTTTTTT
V gene: TRBV27; J gene: TRBJ2-7; D gene: TRBD1; clone size: NA; CDR3 length: 14; CDR3 protein: CASSFGTGKYEQYF; CDR3 DNA: TGTGCCAGCAGTTTCGGGACAGGGAAGTACGAGCAGTACTTC
V gene: TRBV5-6; J gene: TRBJ2-7; D gene: NA; clone size: NA; CDR3 length: 13; CDR3 protein: CASSLDGYYEQYF; CDR3 DNA: TGTGCCAGCAGCTTGGACGGGTACTACGAGCAGTACTTC
V gene: TRBV7-8; J gene: TRBJ2-5; D gene: NA; clone size: NA; CDR3 length: 14; CDR3 protein: CASTRGTNQETQYF; CDR3 DNA: TGTGCCAGCACACGGGGGACCAACCAAGAGACCCAGTACTTC
V gene: TRBV7-7; J gene: TRBJ2-6; D gene: TRBD1; clone size: NA; CDR3 length: 17; CDR3 protein: CASSPSPGQGSLNVLTF; CDR3 DNA: TGTGCTAGCAGCCCGTCCCCGGGACAGGGGAGTCTGAACGTCCTGACTTTC
V gene: TRBV5-6; J gene: TRBJ1-4; D gene: NA; clone size: NA; CDR3 length: 14; CDR3 protein: CASSFDGFNEKLFF; CDR3 DNA: TGTGCCAGCAGTTTCGACGGGTTTAATGAAAAACTGTTTTTT
V gene: TRBV5-6; J gene: TRBJ2-7; D gene: TRBD1; clone size: NA; CDR3 length: 14; CDR3 protein: CASSSGQATWEQYF; CDR3 DNA: TGTGCCAGCAGTTCCGGACAGGCCACATGGGAGCAGTACTTC
V gene: TRBV13; J gene: TRBJ2-1; D gene: NA; clone size: once; CDR3 length: 12; CDR3 protein: CASSPGMGEQFF; CDR3 DNA: TGTGCCAGCAGTCCCGGAATGGGTGAGCAGTTCTTC
V gene: TRBV30; J gene: TRBJ1-2; D gene: NA; clone size: NA; CDR3 length: 16; CDR3 protein: CAWSLTPSPGPMGYTF; CDR3 DNA: TGTGCCTGGAGCCTGACCCCTTCCCCCGGGCCTATGGGCTACACCTTC
V gene: TRBV7-9; J gene: TRBJ2-1; D gene: NA; clone size: NA; CDR3 length: 16; CDR3 protein: CASSLELGHLGDEQFF; CDR3 DNA: TGTGCCAGCAGCTTAGAACTCGGACATCTAGGCGATGAGCAGTTCTTC
V gene: TRBV7-3; J gene: TRBJ2-3; D gene: NA; clone size: few; CDR3 length: 13; CDR3 protein: CASSLLASDTQYF; CDR3 DNA: TGTGCCAGCAGCTTACTAGCGTCCGATACGCAGTATTTT
V gene: TRBV7-9; J gene: TRBJ2-7; D gene: NA; clone size: NA; CDR3 length: 11; CDR3 protein: CASSTGDEQYF; CDR3 DNA: TGTGCCAGCAGCACGGGCGACGAGCAGTACTTC
V gene: TRBV7-9; J gene: TRBJ2-5; D gene: TRBD2; clone size: few; CDR3 length: 15; CDR3 protein: CASSLGDSGAETQYF; CDR3 DNA: TGTGCCAGCAGCTTAGGGGATAGCGGGGCCGAGACCCAGTACTTC
V gene: TRBV4-1; J gene: TRBJ2-3; D gene: NA; clone size: once; CDR3 length: 14; CDR3 protein: CASSQDGSTDTQYF; CDR3 DNA: TGCGCCAGCAGCCAAGACGGAAGCACAGATACGCAGTATTTT
V gene: TRBV7-9; J gene: TRBJ2-5; D gene: TRBD1; clone size: NA; CDR3 length: 16; CDR3 protein: CASSQSGTGHQETQYF; CDR3 DNA: TGTGCCAGCAGCCAATCCGGGACAGGGCATCAAGAGACCCAGTACTTC
V gene: TRBV5-1; J gene: TRBJ2-7; D gene: NA; clone size: NA; CDR3 length: 14; CDR3 protein: CASSLTAGWDEQYF; CDR3 DNA: TGCGCCAGCAGCTTAACAGCGGGCTGGGACGAGCAGTACTTC
V gene: TRBV11-2; J gene: TRBJ2-2; D gene: NA; clone size: once; CDR3 length: 19; CDR3 protein: CASSLDRWGTPANTGELFF; CDR3 DNA: TGTGCCAGCAGCTTAGATAGGTGGGGGACACCCGCGAACACCGGGGAGCTGTTTTTT
V gene: TRBV9; J gene: TRBJ2-2; D gene: NA; clone size: once; CDR3 length: 15; CDR3 protein: CASSVAMGNTGELFF; CDR3 DNA: TGTGCCAGCAGCGTAGCTATGGGGAACACCGGGGAGCTGTTTTTT
V gene: TRBV4-2; J gene: TRBJ2-1; D gene: TRBD2; clone size: NA; CDR3 length: 15; CDR3 protein: CASSQEGLAGLEQFF; CDR3 DNA: TGTGCCAGCAGCCAAGAAGGACTAGCGGGGCTCGAGCAGTTCTTC
V gene: TRBV4-3; J gene: TRBJ1-5; D gene: NA; clone size: NA; CDR3 length: 15; CDR3 protein: CASSQDTGDNQPQHF; CDR3 DNA: TGCGCCAGCAGCCAAGATACCGGGGACAATCAGCCCCAGCATTTT
V gene: TRBV7-9; J gene: TRBJ1-2; D gene: TRBD1; clone size: NA; CDR3 length: 18; CDR3 protein: CASSLGSDRDRGWDGYTF; CDR3 DNA: TGTGCCAGCAGCTTAGGCTCTGATCGGGACAGGGGATGGGATGGCTACACCTTC
V gene: TRBV5-4; J gene: TRBJ2-7; D gene: NA; clone size: few; CDR3 length: 13; CDR3 protein: CASSLEPTDEQYF; CDR3 DNA: TGTGCCAGCAGCTTGGAGCCAACGGACGAGCAGTACTTC
V gene: TRBV7-9; J gene: TRBJ2-2; D gene: TRBD2; clone size: NA; CDR3 length: 15; CDR3 protein: CASSGTGGFTGELFF; CDR3 DNA: TGTGCCAGCAGCGGCACGGGGGGGTTCACCGGGGAGCTGTTTTTT
V gene: TRBV6-5; J gene: TRBJ1-2; D gene: TRBD1; clone size: few; CDR3 length: 15; CDR3 protein: CASSSQGTGVYGYTF; CDR3 DNA: TGTGCCAGCAGTTCTCAGGGGACAGGGGTCTATGGCTACACCTTC
V gene: TRBV4-1; J gene: TRBJ2-7; D gene: TRBD1; clone size: NA; CDR3 length: 16; CDR3 protein: CASSRLTGLGSYEQYF; CDR3 DNA: TGCGCCAGCAGCCGGTTGACAGGGCTTGGCTCCTACGAGCAGTACTTC
V gene: TRBV30; J gene: TRBJ2-1; D gene: NA; clone size: NA; CDR3 length: 14; CDR3 protein: CAWSPKRYYNEQFF; CDR3 DNA: TGTGCCTGGTCCCCTAAGAGGTACTACAATGAGCAGTTCTTC
V gene: TRBV5-6; J gene: TRBJ2-1; D gene: TRBD2; clone size: once; CDR3 length: 16; CDR3 protein: CASSLASSGTYNEQFF; CDR3 DNA: TGTGCCAGCAGCTTGGCCTCTAGCGGGACCTACAATGAGCAGTTCTTC
V gene: TRBV29-1; J gene: TRBJ2-2; D gene: TRBD2; clone size: NA; CDR3 length: 15; CDR3 protein: CSAGLAGPNTGELFF; CDR3 DNA: TGCAGCGCAGGACTAGCGGGGCCGAACACCGGGGAGCTGTTTTTT
V gene: TRBV7-9; J gene: TRBJ1-1; D gene: TRBD1; clone size: NA; CDR3 length: 15; CDR3 protein: CASSLLGQGFAEAFF; CDR3 DNA: TGTGCCAGCAGCCTACTAGGACAGGGATTCGCTGAAGCTTTCTTT
V gene: TRBV7-9; J gene: TRBJ2-7; D gene: TRBD1; clone size: NA; CDR3 length: 16; CDR3 protein: CASSPTRDSSFHEQYF; CDR3 DNA: TGTGCCAGCAGCCCAACCCGGGACAGTTCTTTCCACGAGCAGTACTTC
V gene: TRBV27; J gene: TRBJ1-2; D gene: TRBD1; clone size: NA; CDR3 length: 14; CDR3 protein: CASSPPGGNYGYTF; CDR3 DNA: TGTGCCAGCAGTCCACCAGGGGGGAACTATGGCTACACCTTC
V gene: TRBV27; J gene: TRBJ2-3; D gene: NA; clone size: NA; CDR3 length: 16; CDR3 protein: CASSSTWGGRADTQYF; CDR3 DNA: TGTGCCAGCAGTTCCACGTGGGGGGGCCGCGCAGATACGCAGTATTTT
V gene: TRBV6-5; J gene: TRBJ2-5; D gene: NA; clone size: NA; CDR3 length: 12; CDR3 protein: CASSYSMETQYF; CDR3 DNA: TGTGCCAGCAGTTACTCGATGGAGACCCAGTACTTC
V gene: TRBV27; J gene: TRBJ1-2; D gene: NA; clone size: NA; CDR3 length: 15; CDR3 protein: CASSPPGGLNYGYTF; CDR3 DNA: TGTGCCAGCAGTCCGCCGGGGGGGCTTAACTATGGCTACACCTTC
V gene: TRBV29-1; J gene: TRBJ2-4; D gene: NA; clone size: NA; CDR3 length: 12; CDR3 protein: CSVTGAENIQYF; CDR3 DNA: TGCAGCGTTACGGGGGCTGAAAACATTCAGTACTTC
V gene: TRBV5-4; J gene: TRBJ2-2; D gene: NA; clone size: many; CDR3 length: 14; CDR3 protein: CASSLGVGAGELFF; CDR3 DNA: TGTGCCAGCAGCTTGGGGGTTGGGGCCGGGGAGCTGTTTTTT
V gene: TRBV7-9; J gene: TRBJ2-7; D gene: TRBD2; clone size: once; CDR3 length: 16; CDR3 protein: CASSPKSGGPSYEQYF; CDR3 DNA: TGTGCCAGCAGCCCGAAAAGCGGGGGACCATCCTACGAGCAGTACTTC
V gene: TRBV29-1; J gene: TRBJ2-5; D gene: NA; clone size: NA; CDR3 length: 12; CDR3 protein: CSVEDRQGEEYF; CDR3 DNA: TGCAGCGTTGAAGATCGGCAGGGAGAGGAGTACTTC
V gene: TRBV10-2; J gene: TRBJ2-7; D gene: NA; clone size: NA; CDR3 length: 11; CDR3 protein: CASRSSYEQYF; CDR3 DNA: TGCGCCAGCAGATCCTCCTACGAGCAGTACTTC
V gene: TRBV4-1; J gene: TRBJ2-2; D gene: TRBD2; clone size: NA; CDR3 length: 16; CDR3 protein: CASSPKAGGPTGELFF; CDR3 DNA: TGCGCCAGCAGCCCGAAGGCGGGGGGGCCCACCGGGGAGCTGTTTTTT
V gene: TRBV6-6; J gene: TRBJ2-2; D gene: TRBD1; clone size: NA; CDR3 length: 15; CDR3 protein: CATDPTGVGTGELFF; CDR3 DNA: TGTGCCACCGATCCGACAGGGGTTGGGACCGGGGAGCTGTTTTTT
V gene: TRBV27; J gene: TRBJ1-1; D gene: NA; clone size: NA; CDR3 length: 14; CDR3 protein: CASSPLSPGTEAFF; CDR3 DNA: TGTGCCAGCAGTCCACTGTCCCCGGGCACTGAAGCTTTCTTT
V gene: TRBV4-3; J gene: TRBJ2-7; D gene: TRBD1; clone size: few; CDR3 length: 16; CDR3 protein: CASSQGGQGRSYEQYF; CDR3 DNA: TGCGCCAGCAGCCAGGGGGGACAGGGGCGCTCCTACGAGCAGTACTTC
V gene: TRBV19; J gene: TRBJ2-2; D gene: NA; clone size: NA; CDR3 length: 13; CDR3 protein: CASSIGMGGELFF; CDR3 DNA: TGTGCCAGTAGTATTGGAATGGGCGGGGAGCTGTTTTTT
V gene: TRBV7-9; J gene: TRBJ2-3; D gene: NA; clone size: NA; CDR3 length: 14; CDR3 protein: CASSLAGDTDTQYF; CDR3 DNA: TGTGCCAGCAGCTTAGCGGGCGACACAGATACGCAGTATTTT
V gene: TRBV4-1; J gene: TRBJ2-1; D gene: NA; clone size: NA; CDR3 length: 14; CDR3 protein: CASSQEFGGLEQFF; CDR3 DNA: TGCGCCAGCAGCCAAGAGTTTGGGGGCCTCGAGCAGTTCTTC
V gene: TRBV5-1; J gene: TRBJ2-7; D gene: NA; clone size: NA; CDR3 length: 15; CDR3 protein: CASSLEGPSSYEQYF; CDR3 DNA: TGCGCCAGCAGCTTGGAGGGGCCGAGCTCCTACGAGCAGTACTTC
V gene: TRBV6-1; J gene: TRBJ2-7; D gene: NA; clone size: NA; CDR3 length: 14; CDR3 protein: CASSEYTPGDEQYF; CDR3 DNA: TGTGCCAGCAGTGAATATACCCCGGGGGACGAGCAGTACTTC
V gene: TRBV11-2; J gene: TRBJ2-7; D gene: NA; clone size: NA; CDR3 length: 12; CDR3 protein: CASSLDRYEQYF; CDR3 DNA: TGTGCCAGCAGCTTAGATAGGTACGAGCAGTACTTC
V gene: TRBV29-1; J gene: TRBJ2-1; D gene: TRBD1; clone size: NA; CDR3 length: 13; CDR3 protein: CSVDTGGRDEQFF; CDR3 DNA: TGCAGCGTTGACACAGGGGGCCGGGATGAGCAGTTCTTC
V gene: TRBV4-1; J gene: TRBJ2-7; D gene: TRBD1; clone size: NA; CDR3 length: 15; CDR3 protein: CASSQLQGALGEQYF; CDR3 DNA: TGCGCCAGCAGCCAACTACAGGGGGCATTAGGCGAGCAGTACTTC